This T cell receptor beta chain derives from a study of CXCR3-negative and CXCR3-positive naive CD8 T cells. Study results and limitations: TRBV-TRBJ usage was alike in naive CXCR3-negative and CXCR3-positive cells but differed in memory cells. A higher hydrophobicity marked the TRB CDR3s of CXCR3-positive naive cells versus CXCR3-negative naive cells.

This CDR3 has 16 amino acids. CDR1 and CDR2 (germline): SGHDN, FVKESK. TRB cDNA was prepared as libraries by UMI-labeled 5' RACE. With the 5' RACE reads reprocessed, TCRdb shows one record per CDR3 protein and no DNA. The sample has about 120,000 distinct CDR3 sequences. Remarks on this clonotype: The antigen is unknown.

The clonotype originates from a human donor in good health. Some clones in this sample may be carry-over from other donors' samples. Sequencing was performed on naive CXCR3- CD8+ T cells from blood. Subset specified: CD45RO-CCR7+CD27+CD95- naive CD8+ T cells lacking CXCR3 (TNR3-). This chain connects TRBV14 to TRBJ2-1; no DNA is available, so the TRBD2 call from TCRdb remains unchecked. CDR3 loop: CASSPWDFPSYNEQFF.